Here is one T cell receptor (beta chain) with its context. Its antigen is not identified. TCR alpha and beta CDR3 regions were amplified from RNA using iRepertoire nested multiplex PCR. TCRdb processed the multiplex PCR reads anew with MiXCR; each CDR3 protein has one entry. The table has around 350,000 distinct CDR3 sequences, about 40% seen once; the top ten hold more than 10%. The data were obtained in a study of glioma-infiltrating T cells. The overall study: Low-grade gliomas were grade II; glioblastomas were grade IV at initial diagnosis. Study-level results: A blood CDR3 motif signature was depleted in highly divergent patients. Non-neoplastic patients had below-expected tissue-blood divergence, while all gliomas exceeded expectation.

V was shortened by 7 bases and J by 0 bases, with 13 bases between the two germline ends. Germline V CDR1 and CDR2: SNHLY, FYNNEI. CDR3 size: 15 residues. V and J are TRBV2 and TRBJ2-1; maybe TRBD1 (5 bases). The material sequenced was glioma tissue, nonneoplastic brain tissue, or PBMCs (not recorded which). The receptor was isolated from a human donor with low-grade glioma or glioblastoma, undergoing nonglioma brain surgery, or in good health (not recorded which). CDR3 region: CASTLGARSYNEQFF. CDR3 DNA sequence: TGTGCCAGCACTCTAGGGGCTCGCTCCTACAATGAGCAGTTCTTC.